Reported below is one T cell receptor (beta chain). This entry belongs to a study of T cells in Graves' hyperthyroidism and ophthalmopathy. Study summary: Peripheral blood was acquired at first diagnosis, ahead of any therapy whatsoever.

Researchers took RNA transcripts and amplified the TCR beta CDR3 regions from them. The TCR CDR3 was amplified in a first-round RT-PCR using the HTBI primer set. Each CDR3 protein gets one entry after TCRdb re-called the multiplex PCR reads with MiXCR. The table lists approximately 490,000 distinct CDR3 sequences, around a fifth of them singletons. V was cut by 3 bases and J by 8 bases, with 13 bases left in between. The CDR3 consists of 13 residues. Germline V lookup: CDR1 SGHTA, CDR2 FQGTGA. The material sequenced was blood. This sequence joins TRBV7-3 and TRBJ1-2; TRBD1 is a possible D gene (5 bases). The sequence derives from a woman between 65 and 79 years old with Graves' ophthalmopathy. The CDR3 reads CASSLGPGGGYTF. The CDR3 DNA reads TGTGCCAGCAGCTTGGGGCCGGGTGGGGGCTACACCTTC. Complete variable domain (other parts from reference TRBV7-3 and TRBJ1-2): GAGVSQTPSNKVTEKGKYVELRCDPISGHTALYWYRQSLGQGPEFLIYFQGTGAADDSGLPNDRFFAVRPEGSVSTLKIQRTERGDSAVYLCASSLGPGGGYTFGSGTRLTVV.